These 30 T cell receptor beta chains originate from one sample sequenced in a study of T-cell reconstitution after alpha-beta-depleted transplantation in children. Unique molecular identifiers were used in preparing the TCRbeta library. TCRdb processed the PCR reads anew with MiXCR; each CDR3 protein has one entry. The sample carries 600,000 to 700,000 distinct CDR3 sequences, roughly 15% recorded once. Source: PBMCs from the stem cell graft donor, taken from the stem cell graft. Every receptor here comes from a human donor who donated a stem cell graft to a child with acute myeloid leukemia.

This clonotype was found many times. The chain joins TRBV20-1 to TRBJ2-7; D gene unclear. The CDR3 spans 12 residues. Per germline, CDR1 DFQATT and CDR2 SNEGSKA (reference sequence). V lost 6 bases and J lost 6, with 15 bases in between. CDR3 in DNA: TGCAGTGCGGATCCCTCGCTCGGCGAGCAGTACTTC. Its translation: CSADPSLGEQYF.

This clonotype was seen many times. CDR3: CASSWTSGGDYEQYF. DNA of the CDR3: TGTGCCAGCAGCTGGACTAGCGGGGGAGACTACGAGCAGTACTTC. The genes are TRBV27 and TRBJ2-7; the match to TRBD2 covers 13 bases. The CDR3 consists of 15 residues. CDR1 and CDR2 (germline): MNHEY, SMNVEV (reference sequence). With 6 bases clipped from V and 3 bases from J, the junction kept 5 bases outside the gene matches.

There are many counts of this clonotype. The chain uses TRBV20-1 and TRBJ2-7; D possibly corresponds to TRBD1 (5 bases). There are 12 residues in the CDR3. The V gene's germline CDR1 is DFQATT and CDR2 SNEGSKA (reference sequence). V was cut by 3 bases and J by 5 bases, with 11 bases left in between. The CDR3 DNA reads as TGCAGTGCTAGCCAGGGTAGAAACGAGCAGTACTTC. Its protein is CSASQGRNEQYF.

This clonotype was observed a handful of times. The V gene is TRBV12-3 or TRBV12-4, the J gene TRBJ2-3, with 11 bases identical to TRBD2. V gave up 5 bases and J gave up 3 bases; unmatched junction bases: 7. There are 16 residues in the CDR3. CDR3 in amino acids: CASSRTSGPGTDTQYF. CDR3 DNA sequence: TGTGCCAGCAGTAGGACTAGCGGGCCCGGGACAGATACGCAGTATTTT.

J is TRBJ2-7 and V is TRBV6-5, with a weak D call TRBD1 (6 bases). V was clipped by 4 bases and J by 2 bases, with 15 bases between them. The V gene's germline CDR1 is MNHEY and CDR2 SVGAGI. This CDR3 region has 15 residues. CDR3 coding DNA: TGTGCCAGCAGTTTACAGGGTGGGGGTGCCTACGAGCAGTACGTC. Its protein is CASSLQGGGAYEQYV.

This clonotype was observed at least ten times. The V gene is TRBV20-1, the J gene TRBJ1-1, with 10 bases identical to TRBD1. CDR1 DFQATT and CDR2 SNEGSKA come from the germline V gene (reference sequence). This CDR3 contains 13 residues. Unmatched junction bases numbered 7, after V lost 6 bases and J lost 6 bases. The CDR3 DNA sequence: TGCAGTGCAACCGGGACAGGGGCGCCTGAAGCTTTCTTT. It encodes CSATGTGAPEAFF.

The rearrangement joins TRBV4-3 to TRBJ2-6, with D unresolved. The CDR3 loop spans 16 amino acids. With 0 bases removed from V and 0 bases from J, the gap between germline ends came to 6 bases. Germline CDR1 reads LGHNA; CDR2 reads YSLEER. In DNA, the CDR3 is TGCGCCAGCAGCCAAGATCGGGTCTCTGGGGCCAACGTCCTGACTTTC. Protein: CASSQDRVSGANVLTF.

This clonotype was observed many times. The chain uses TRBV24-1 and TRBJ2-1; D remains ambiguous. Germline assignment: CDR1 KGHDR and CDR2 SFDVKD. This CDR3 contains 14 residues. The V gene lost 5 bases and the J gene lost 5 bases, with 12 bases spanning the gap. The CDR3 DNA reads TGTGCCACCAGTGTTCAGCCTCATAACAATGAGCAGTTCTTC. Translated: CATSVQPHNNEQFF.

This clonotype was seen many times. J is TRBJ2-7 and V is TRBV29-1, with D uncertain. Germline lookup yields CDR1 SQVTM and CDR2 ANQGSEA. Trimming took off 4 bases at V and 3 bases at J, with 7 bases between the two ends. The CDR3 loop spans 11 amino acids. CDR3 in amino acids: CSVGRDYEQYF. Here the CDR3 DNA reads TGCAGCGTTGGAAGGGACTACGAGCAGTACTTC.

There are many counts of this clonotype. V is TRBV29-1 and J is TRBJ1-3; D ambiguous. Germline V CDR1 and CDR2: SQVTM, ANQGSEA. Trimming took off 4 bases at V and 3 bases at J, with 7 bases between the two ends. The CDR3 is 12 residues long. The CDR3 reads CSVAENGNTIYF. The CDR3 region has the DNA TGCAGCGTTGCGGAAAATGGAAACACCATATATTTT.

The table lists this clonotype with a count of one. The junction shows a germline mismatch at one end, possibly a read error. This chain connects TRBV20-1 to TRBJ2-3; 7 bases align to TRBD2. Germline-derived CDR1 and CDR2 are DFQATT and SNEGSKA (reference sequence). The CDR3 length is 15 residues. CDR3 in DNA: TGCAGTGCTAGCTTGGGGGGGGGTAACACAGATAGGCAGTATTTT. Translating it yields CSASLGGGNTDRQYF.

The chain carries TRBV20-1 and TRBJ1-6; D remains unclear. Germline V gene data show CDR1 as DFQATT and CDR2 as SNEGSKA (reference sequence). The CDR3 extends over 14 amino acids. V was trimmed by 2 bases and J by 8 bases, leaving 13 bases between them. The CDR3 DNA reads as TGCAGTGCTAGATGGCGCAGGAGAGATTCACCCCTCCACTTT. It codes for CSARWRRRDSPLHF.

This chain links TRBV12-3 or TRBV12-4 with TRBJ2-7; 8 bases fit TRBD2. Germline trimming cut 0 bases from V and 3 bases from J; bases unmatched to any gene: 4. There are 15 residues in the CDR3. The CDR3 DNA sequence: TGTGCCAGCAGTTTAGCACCCGGGGGGGTCTACGAGCAGTACTTC. Encoded protein: CASSLAPGGVYEQYF.

Turning to this clonotype: At one of its ends the junction is not consistent with the germline gene, which may arise from a read error. The V and J genes are TRBV6-2 or TRBV6-3 and TRBJ1-3, with D perhaps matching TRBD1 (6 bases). The germline V gene has CDR1 MNHEY and CDR2 SVGEGT. CDR3 length: 15 amino acids. The CDR3 DNA is TGTGCCAGCAGTTACGGGCAGGGGAGCGGAAACAACATATATTTT. Amino acid sequence: CASSYGQGSGNNIYF.

This clonotype was found many times. The V and J genes are TRBV20-1 and TRBJ2-7; D might be TRBD1 (6 bases). This CDR3 comprises 14 residues. V was pared by 7 bases and J by 1 base, with 17 bases between. Germline V gene lookup returns CDR1 DFQATT and CDR2 SNEGSKA (reference sequence). CDR3 coding DNA: TGCAGTGTTGGTCCGGGACACCCGTCCTACGAGCAGTACTTC. Translated, it gives CSVGPGHPSYEQYF.

This clonotype was counted only a few times. The rearrangement joins TRBV12-5 to TRBJ1-1, with TRBD1 matching over 7 bases. The CDR3 is 13 residues long. CDR1 and CDR2 (germline): LGHNT, FRNRAP. V shed 9 bases, J shed 1 base, and the junction held 5 bases outside the gene matches. The CDR3 nucleotides read TGTGCTAGCCGGGACAGCCGGAACACTGAAGCTTTCTTT. Protein product: CASRDSRNTEAFF. Using reference TRBV12-5 and TRBJ1-1 for the parts outside the CDR3, the full variable domain is DARVTQTPRHKVTEMGQEVTMRCQPILGHNTVFWYRQTMMQGLELLAYFRNRAPLDDSGMPKDRFSAEMPDATLATLKIQPSEPRDSAVYFCASRDSRNTEAFFGQGTRLTVV.

This clonotype was seen ten or more times. This chain links TRBV27 with TRBJ1-5; 7 bases agree with TRBD1. Germline lookup yields CDR1 MNHEY and CDR2 SMNVEV (reference sequence). The V segment lost 6 bases and the J segment 6 bases; nucleotides outside the gene matches: 8. The CDR3 is 14 amino acids. CDR3 sequence reads: CASSPRGPSQPQHF. As DNA, the CDR3 is TGTGCCAGCAGCCCGAGGGGGCCCAGTCAGCCCCAGCATTTT.

This clonotype showed up just a few times. The rearrangement joins TRBV7-2 to TRBJ1-1, with 8 bases aligning to TRBD1. The CDR3 totals 12 residues. The V segment lost 3 bases and the J segment 11 bases; nucleotides outside the gene matches: 5. Germline V gene lookup returns CDR1 SGHTA and CDR2 FQGNSA. CDR3 nucleotides: TGTGCCAGCAGCTTTAGGACAGGGTGGGCTTTCTTT. Its protein is CASSFRTGWAFF. Filled out from reference TRBV7-2 and TRBJ1-1, the complete variable domain reads GAGVSQSPSNKVTEKGKDVELRCDPISGHTALYWYRQSLGQGLEFLIYFQGNSAPDKSGLPSDRFSAERTGGSVSTLTIQRTQQEDSAVYLCASSFRTGWAFFGQGTRLTVV.

This chain links TRBV6-1 with TRBJ2-3, with D perhaps matching TRBD1 (6 bases). The CDR3 contains 17 residues. Germline V CDR1 and CDR2: MNHNS, SASEGT. Trimming stripped 4 bases from V and 1 base from J, with 18 bases between. The CDR3 loop reads CASSVQGALRGTDTQYF. The CDR3, as DNA: TGTGCCAGCAGTGTACAGGGCGCCTTAAGGGGCACAGATACGCAGTATTTT.

This clonotype was observed a handful of times. The chain is built from TRBV7-8 and TRBJ2-7; the D is unclear. Germline CDR1 is SGHVS and CDR2 is FQNEAQ. The CDR3 runs 15 residues. The germline V and J ends were trimmed by 1 base and 0 bases, with 10 bases remaining between them. CDR3 coding DNA: TGTGCCAGCAGCTTAGTAGCTGAACCCTCCTACGAGCAGTACTTC. Translated, it gives CASSLVAEPSYEQYF.

This clonotype occurred a few times. The chain employs TRBV12-3 or TRBV12-4 and TRBJ2-3; 12 positions agree with TRBD1. J gave up 0 bases and V 10 bases, and 11 bases lay outside the gene matches. The CDR3 covers 17 residues. In nucleotides, the CDR3 is TGTGCCATCTCCCCGGGACAGGGGGCGGAGAGCACAGATACGCAGTATTTT. Protein product: CAISPGQGAESTDTQYF.

The chain carries TRBV20-1 and TRBJ1-1; D remains ambiguous. The CDR3 contains 17 residues. Trimming shortened V by 1 base and J by 0 bases, and 18 bases separated the two germline ends. Germline V gene sequence: CDR1 DFQATT, CDR2 SNEGSKA (reference sequence). CDR3 in DNA: TGCAGTGCTAGAGGGTTTAAGGACGGGCCCATGAACACTGAAGCTTTCTTT. The encoded protein is CSARGFKDGPMNTEAFF.

Only a few counts were recorded for this clonotype. The V call is TRBV6-1, the J call TRBJ1-5; the match to TRBD1 covers 10 bases. CDR1 and CDR2 from the germline V gene are MNHNS and SASEGT. The CDR3 extends over 16 amino acids. J was trimmed by 0 bases and V by 7 bases; bases with no gene match: 6. Here the CDR3 reads CASTTGTGVSNQPQHF. The CDR3 nucleotides read TGTGCCAGCACTACCGGGACAGGGGTTAGCAATCAGCCCCAGCATTTT.

This clonotype was seen many times. The chain combines TRBV5-6 with TRBJ1-2, with D possibly being TRBD1 (5 bases). Germline values: CDR1 SGHDT, CDR2 YYEEEE. Trimming took off 3 bases at V and 8 bases at J, with 17 bases between the two ends. The CDR3 runs 14 residues. This CDR3 reads CASSSGDGSGGYTF. Written as DNA, the CDR3 is TGTGCCAGCAGCTCTGGGGACGGCTCGGGGGGCTACACCTTC.

This clonotype was detected a few times. This chain links TRBV20-1 with TRBJ2-4; TRBD1 agrees at 7 bases. From germline, CDR1 is DFQATT and CDR2 SNEGSKA (reference sequence). CDR3 size: 11 residues. V dropped 8 bases and J dropped 5; count of bases not matched to a gene: 3. CDR3 in amino acids: CSFGTENIQYF. As DNA, the CDR3 is TGCAGTTTCGGGACAGAAAACATTCAGTACTTC.

This clonotype has more than one count but fewer than ten. The chain combines TRBV12-3 or TRBV12-4 with TRBJ1-2; D perhaps matches TRBD1 (6 bases). Trimming pared 10 bases from V and 4 bases from J, leaving 16 bases between. There are 13 residues in the CDR3. CDR3 region: CAIPGERGYGYTF. The CDR3 DNA reads as TGTGCCATCCCAGGGGAACGGGGCTATGGCTACACCTTC.

This chain links TRBV7-2 with TRBJ2-2; 12 bases line up with TRBD2. J lost 4 bases, V lost 5 bases, and 8 bases had no gene match. From germline, CDR1 is SGHTA and CDR2 FQGNSA. CDR3 length: 17 residues. The CDR3 sequence: CASSPGGLAGITGELFF. For the CDR3, the DNA is TGTGCCAGCAGCCCCGGCGGACTAGCGGGGATCACCGGGGAGCTGTTTTTT.

This clonotype was detected a few times. The chain has TRBV11-2 and TRBJ1-1; the D gene is possibly TRBD1 (5 bases). The CDR3 consists of 14 residues. Between the trimmed V and J ends, which lost 4 bases and 4 bases, there was a span of 13 bases. CDR1 is SGHAT and CDR2 is FQNNGV in the germline V gene. The CDR3 DNA reads as TGTGCCAGCAGCTCGTTCACTGGGGCCACTGAAGCTTTCTTT. Translating it yields CASSSFTGATEAFF.

The chain has TRBV4-1 and TRBJ1-1, with 8 bases that match TRBD1. Per germline, CDR1 MGHRA and CDR2 YSYEKL. This CDR3 is built from 14 residues. The V gene end was trimmed by 5 bases and the J gene end by 7 bases; junction bases not matched to a gene: 9. CDR3 nucleotides: TGCGCCAGCAGCTACACCCGACAGGGGAATGAAGCTTTCTTT. It encodes CASSYTRQGNEAFF.

This clonotype was counted between two and nine times. The rearrangement joins TRBV4-1 to TRBJ2-1; D possibly corresponds to TRBD2 (5 bases). Germline V gives CDR1 MGHRA, CDR2 YSYEKL. The CDR3 extends over 14 amino acids. V was clipped by 0 bases and J by 4 bases, with 7 bases between them. CDR3 sequence (DNA): TGCGCCAGCAGCCAAGATGGGGAGTACAATGAGCAGTTCTTC. Its protein product is CASSQDGEYNEQFF.